This T cell receptor (beta chain) is from a study of control samples from healthy donors and cancer patients. Sequencing was performed with immunoSEQ multiplex PCR; in TCRdb, only in-frame clones are kept and a portion is missing. The sample records approximately 41,000 clones, around 94% being singletons. CDR3 length: 11 residues. The germline gives CDR1 LGHDT, CDR2 YNNKEL (reference sequence). Trimming took off 1 base at V and 6 bases at J, with 4 bases between the two ends. The chain carries TRBV3-1 (or the pseudogene TRBV3-2) and TRBJ2-7, with D unclear. Source material: blood. The receptor comes from a man aged 60 to 75 in good health. In nucleotides, the CDR3 is TGTGCCAGCAGCCAAGTGGGCGAGCAGTACTTC. The encoded protein is CASSQVGEQYF.